The next 9 T cell receptor beta chains were all read from a single sample in a study of blood T cells in healthy people across ages. Sample-barcoded 5' priming and a J-beta primer mix drove a second PCR of roughly 6 to 12 cycles. TCRdb itself ran the 5' RACE reads through MiXCR, one entry per CDR3 protein. The sample has approximately 800,000 distinct CDR3 sequences; 46% are singletons. What was sequenced was blood. The receptors originated from an elderly man in good health.

The table lists this clonotype with a few counts. The gene calls are TRBV2 and TRBJ2-3, with 11 bases matching TRBD1. Germline values: CDR1 SNHLY, CDR2 FYNNEI. Trimming cost V 6 bases and J 6 bases; bases outside gene matches: 11. This CDR3 has 16 amino acids. As DNA, the CDR3 is TGTGCCAGCAGGGCGAGGGGACAGGGGGTCCGGGATACGCAGTATTTT. Amino acids: CASRARGQGVRDTQYF.

The chain has TRBV29-1 and TRBJ2-3; D unresolved. In germline, CDR1 is SQVTM, CDR2 ANQGSEA. The CDR3 extends over 11 amino acids. DNA for the CDR3: TGCAGTGCCCCGGACGGGGATACGCAGTATTTT. Amino acid sequence: CSAPDGDTQYF.

This clonotype appeared a few times. This chain links TRBV20-1 with TRBJ2-7; perhaps TRBD2 as D (6 bases). Per the germline V gene, CDR1 is DFQATT and CDR2 is SNEGSKA (reference sequence). Trimming left V 3 bases short and J 5 bases short, with 23 bases between. The CDR3 sequence is 16 residues long. Here the CDR3 DNA reads TGCAGTGCTAGCCGGGACTCCAAAATTGGGCTTGACGAGCAGTACTTC. This encodes CSASRDSKIGLDEQYF.

On this clonotype: A much larger clonotype is one base distant, so this may be a read error. The genes are TRBV12-3 or TRBV12-4 and TRBJ2-1, with a weak D call TRBD2 (5 bases). The CDR3 spans 14 residues. Trimming removed 1 base at V and 8 bases at J, with 12 bases between. This CDR3 reads CASSLDGRTYEQFF. DNA of the CDR3: TGTGCCAGCAGTTTAGATGGGCGGACTTATGAGCAGTTCTTC.

This clonotype was picked up a small number of times. The genes are TRBV4-2 and TRBJ2-3, with D unclear. This CDR3 is 15 amino acids long. CDR1 and CDR2 from the germline V gene are LGHNA and YNFKEQ. The V gene lost 1 base and the J gene lost 2 bases, with 10 bases spanning the gap. For the CDR3, the DNA is TGTGCCAGCAGCCAAGCGGTACGGCACACAGATACGCAGTATTTT. This translates into CASSQAVRHTDTQYF.

This clonotype was found a few times. This chain uses TRBV7-2 with TRBJ2-3, with D perhaps given as TRBD1 or TRBD2 (6 bases each). The CDR3 spans 15 residues. From germline, CDR1 is SGHTA and CDR2 FQGNSA. Trimming shortened V by 6 bases and J by 0 bases, and 13 bases separated the two germline ends. For the CDR3, the DNA is TGTGCCAGCAGACGACTAGGGGGGAGCACAGATACGCAGTATTTT. Translation: CASRRLGGSTDTQYF.

Remarks on this clonotype: This may be a read error: a much more frequent sequence differs by one nucleotide. The genes are TRBV29-1 and TRBJ2-1; 9 bases map to TRBD1. CDR3 length: 12 amino acids. Germline V gene lookup returns CDR1 SQVTM and CDR2 ANQGSEA. V shed 6 bases and J 8 bases; nucleotides not matched to a gene: 5. The CDR3 reads CSVSGTGYEQFF. In nucleotides, the CDR3 is TGCAGCGTCTCCGGGACAGGGTATGAGCAGTTCTTC.

This clonotype occurred once. The junction departs from germline at one end; a sequencing error may be responsible. The V and J genes are TRBV5-1 and TRBJ2-2; 9 nucleotides match TRBD2. The V gene's germline CDR1 is SGHRS and CDR2 YFSETQ. This CDR3 is 16 amino acids long. CDR3 in amino acids: CASSEGLANVAGELFF. CDR3 in DNA: TGTGCCAGCAGCGAGGGACTAGCAAATGTGGCCGGGGAGCTGTTTTTT.

This clonotype was seen a few times. V gene TRBV6-2 or TRBV6-3 combines with J gene TRBJ2-7; D might be TRBD1 (6 bases). The CDR3 length is 12 residues. The germline CDR1 and CDR2 sequences are MNHEY and SVGEGT. Deletions cut 8 bases from V and 4 bases from J, with 12 bases between. CDR3 residues: CASVDRRYEQYF. CDR3 sequence (DNA): TGTGCCAGCGTGGACAGACGATACGAGCAGTACTTC.